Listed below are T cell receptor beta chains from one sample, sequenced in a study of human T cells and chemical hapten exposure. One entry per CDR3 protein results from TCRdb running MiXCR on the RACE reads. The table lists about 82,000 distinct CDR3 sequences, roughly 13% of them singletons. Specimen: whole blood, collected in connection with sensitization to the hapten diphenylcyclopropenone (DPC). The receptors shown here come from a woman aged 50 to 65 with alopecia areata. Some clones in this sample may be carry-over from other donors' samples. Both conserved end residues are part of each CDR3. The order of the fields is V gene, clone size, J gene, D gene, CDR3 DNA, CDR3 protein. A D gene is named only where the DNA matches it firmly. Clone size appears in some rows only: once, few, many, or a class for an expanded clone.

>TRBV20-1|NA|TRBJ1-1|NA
TGCAGTGCTAGAGCGGGGAATGTGAACACTGAAGCTTTCTTT
CSARAGNVNTEAFF
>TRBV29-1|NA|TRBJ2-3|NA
TGCAGCGTTGAAGAAACATCAGATACGCAGTATTTT
CSVEETSDTQYF
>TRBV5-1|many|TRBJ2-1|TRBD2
TGCGCCAGCAGCTTGAGACTAGCGGGAGTGAGCTCCTACAATGAGCAGTTCTTC
CASSLRLAGVSSYNEQFF
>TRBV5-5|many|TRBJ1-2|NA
TGTGCCAGCAGCTTGTATCTTGGAGATAACTATGGCTACACCTTC
CASSLYLGDNYGYTF
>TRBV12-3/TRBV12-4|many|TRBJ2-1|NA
TGTGCCAGCAGTTTATTGGAGGGCCGGCAGTTCTTC
CASSLLEGRQFF
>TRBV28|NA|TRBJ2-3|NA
TGTGCCAGCACCGGAGCCGGGACTCTCACAGATACGCAGTATTTT
CASTGAGTLTDTQYF
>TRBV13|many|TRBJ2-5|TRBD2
TGTGCCAGCAGCAACGGGGAACTAGCGGAGACCCAGTACTTC
CASSNGELAETQYF
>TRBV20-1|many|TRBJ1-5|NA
TGCAGTGCCCGGGTTGGGGTCCTGGCGGATCAGCCCCAGCATTTT
CSARVGVLADQPQHF
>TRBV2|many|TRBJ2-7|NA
TGTGCCAGCAGTCAGGACTACCTCTACGAGCAGTACTTC
CASSQDYLYEQYF
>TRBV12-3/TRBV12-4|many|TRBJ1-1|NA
TGTGCCAGCAGTGCCCGTCTGGGGGCTTTCTTT
CASSARLGAFF
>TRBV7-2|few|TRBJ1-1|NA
TGTGCCAGCAGCTATGGACAGAGGAACACTGAAGCTTTCTTT
CASSYGQRNTEAFF
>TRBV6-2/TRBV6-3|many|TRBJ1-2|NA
TGTGCCAGCAGTCCGATCCAGGTCTTCTATGGCTACACCTTC
CASSPIQVFYGYTF
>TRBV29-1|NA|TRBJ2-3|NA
TGCAGCGTTCTGGTCGGCACAGATACGCAGTATTTT
CSVLVGTDTQYF
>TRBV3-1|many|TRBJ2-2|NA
TGTGCCAGCAGCCAAGTTCCGACCGGGGAGCTGTTTTTT
CASSQVPTGELFF
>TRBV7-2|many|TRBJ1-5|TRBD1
TGTGCCAGCAGCTTAGTGACAGGGGATGCCTCTCAGCCCCAGCATTTT
CASSLVTGDASQPQHF
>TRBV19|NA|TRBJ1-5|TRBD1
TGTGCCAGTAGTATCAGGGGGCACAATCAGCCCCAGCATTTT
CASSIRGHNQPQHF
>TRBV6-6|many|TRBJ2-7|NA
TGTGCCAGCAGCCCCGGACAGAAGATCTACGAGCAGTACTTC
CASSPGQKIYEQYF
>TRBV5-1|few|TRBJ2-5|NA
TGCGCCAGCAGCTCTGACGGTTCGACGACCCAGTACTTC
CASSSDGSTTQYF
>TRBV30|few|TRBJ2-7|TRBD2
TGTGCCTGGAGTACCCCGTTCGCGGGAGGGGGTAAACTCTACGAGCAGTACTTC
CAWSTPFAGGGKLYEQYF
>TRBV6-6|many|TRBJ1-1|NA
TGTGCCAGCAGTCCGTTCTTGTCGGCTGAAGCTTTCTTT
CASSPFLSAEAFF
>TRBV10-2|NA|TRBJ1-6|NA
TGCGCCAGCAGCCAGTTTTTTCATAATTCACCCCTCCACTTT
CASSQFFHNSPLHF
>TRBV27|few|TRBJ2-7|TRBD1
TGTGCCAGCAGTCCCAGACAGGGACGGATTTACGAGCAGTACTTC
CASSPRQGRIYEQYF
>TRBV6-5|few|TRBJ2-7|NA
TGTGCCAGCAGACAGGACCCCTACGAGCAGTACTTC
CASRQDPYEQYF
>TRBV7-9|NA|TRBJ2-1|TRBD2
TGTGCCAGCAGCTCGGGACTAGGCAATGAGCAGTTCTTC
CASSSGLGNEQFF
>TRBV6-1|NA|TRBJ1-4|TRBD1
TGTGCCAGCAGTGAAGCGGGACAGGGGCTTGGGAAACTGTTTTTT
CASSEAGQGLGKLFF
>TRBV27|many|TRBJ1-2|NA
TGTGCCAGCAGTTCCGACAGGCGCTATGGCTACACCTTC
CASSSDRRYGYTF
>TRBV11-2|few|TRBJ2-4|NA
TGTGCCAGCAGCTTAGTGGCCAGCCAGGCCAAAAACATTCAGTACTTC
CASSLVASQAKNIQYF
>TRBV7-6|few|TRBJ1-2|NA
TGTGCCAGCAGCTTAGAACCGGCGGCGTATGGCTACACCTTC
CASSLEPAAYGYTF
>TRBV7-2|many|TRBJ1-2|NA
TGTGCCAGCAGCTTATCCAGGGGACTCTATGGCTACACCTTC
CASSLSRGLYGYTF
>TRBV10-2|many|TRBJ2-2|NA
TGCGCCAGCAGTATGGGCGGGGAGCTGTTTTTT
CASSMGGELFF
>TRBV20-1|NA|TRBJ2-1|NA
TGCAGTGCTAGAGATGGCGGCTCCTACAATGAGCAGTTCTTC
CSARDGGSYNEQFF
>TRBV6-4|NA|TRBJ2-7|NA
TGTGCCAGCAGAAGAGGGCCTTTTGGTTTTCCCTACGAGCAGTACTTC
CASRRGPFGFPYEQYF
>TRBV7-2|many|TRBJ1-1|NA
TGTGCCAGCAGCTTAGTAGGGAACACTGAAGCTTTCTTT
CASSLVGNTEAFF
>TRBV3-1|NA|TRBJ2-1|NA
TGTGCCAGCAGCCAAGCTAGCAGCTCCTACAATGAGCAGTTCTTC
CASSQASSSYNEQFF
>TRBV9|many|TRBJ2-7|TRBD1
TGTGCCAGCAGCGTCGAGGACAGGGGTTACGAGCAGTACTTC
CASSVEDRGYEQYF